The 31 T cell receptor beta chains in this list originate from one sample, sequenced in a study of T cell changes during pregnancy in multiple sclerosis. The method was immunoSEQ multiplex PCR; TCRdb's version includes in-frame clones alone and lacks a portion of them. This sample carries 65,000 to 80,000 clones, approximately 95% of them seen once, and the ten largest clones take over 0.8%. The sequenced sample was peripheral blood, obtained in the first trimester of pregnancy. The receptors were gathered from a female donor with multiple sclerosis, enrolled in a pregnancy study.

This chain uses TRBV15 with TRBJ1-6; no clear D. Trimming removed 3 bases from V and 7 bases from J, with 7 bases in between. The germline V gene has CDR1 LNHNV and CDR2 YYDKDF (reference sequence). The length of the CDR3 is 13 residues. This CDR3 reads CATSRAVNSPLHF. The CDR3 DNA follows: TGTGCCACCAGCAGGGCGGTGAATTCACCCCTCCACTTT.

The rearrangement links TRBV21-1 to TRBJ2-2; the D call of TRBD2 is as the table states it, not checked on the DNA. TRBV21-1 is an annotated pseudogene. There are 17 residues in the CDR3. The CDR3 nucleotides read TGTGCCAGCAGCAATAAGGCAGTTCCATTGGGGAGCGGGGAGCTGTTTTTT. This gives the protein CASSNKAVPLGSGELFF.

In nucleotides, the CDR3 is TGTGCCAGCAGCCTAAGACAGGGCTCCTACAATGAGCAGTTCTTC. Amino acid sequence: CASSLRQGSYNEQFF. V gene TRBV7-9 combines with J gene TRBJ2-1; 7 bases line up with TRBD1. The CDR3 runs 15 residues. Looked up from germline, CDR1 is SEHNR and CDR2 is FQNEAQ (reference sequence). V trimming: 5 bases; J trimming: 0 bases; junction bases outside the gene matches: 4.

This chain uses TRBV2 with TRBJ2-3, with D maybe TRBD2 (5 bases). Germline CDR1 is SNHLY and CDR2 is FYNNEI. This CDR3 has 15 residues. V lost 4 bases, J lost 0 bases, and 11 bases lay in between. CDR3 nucleotide sequence: TGTGCCAGCAGTGTGGAAATAGCGAGCACAGATACGCAGTATTTT. Translation gives CASSVEIASTDTQYF. Supplemented by reference TRBV2 and TRBJ2-3, the full variable domain reads EPEVTQTPSHQVTQMGQEVILRCVPISNHLYFYWYRQILGQKVEFLVSFYNNEISEKSEIFDDQFSVERPDGSNFTLKIRSTKLEDSAMYFCASSVEIASTDTQYFGPGTRLTVL.

J is TRBJ1-1 and V is TRBV10-3; D unresolved. CDR1 is ENHRY and CDR2 is SYGVKD in the germline V gene. The CDR3 has 13 amino acids. The V end lost 5 bases, the J end lost 2 bases, and 9 bases lay between the germline ends. This chain's CDR3 is CAISPDSNTEAFF. In DNA, the CDR3 is TGTGCCATCAGTCCAGATTCTAACACTGAAGCTTTCTTT.

The J gene is TRBJ2-1, the V gene TRBV18; 11 nucleotides line up with TRBD2. The ends lost 3 bases at V and 4 bases at J; junction bases unmatched: 2. Per the germline V gene, CDR1 is KGHSH and CDR2 is LQKENI. The CDR3 is 15 amino acids. CDR3 nucleotides: TGTGCCAGCTCACCGGGACTAGCGGAATACAATGAGCAGTTCTTC. Translated: CASSPGLAEYNEQFF.

Points on this clone: An end of the junction does not agree with germline; a read error may underlie this. The chain uses TRBV25-1 and TRBJ2-7, with TRBD1 matching over 8 bases. The CDR3 consists of 13 residues. The germline V gene has CDR1 MGHDK and CDR2 SYGVNS. This CDR3 is CASSDQDRGAPHF. For the CDR3, the DNA is TGTGCCAGCAGTGACCAAGACAGGGGAGCCCCTCACTTC.

The chain joins TRBV9 to TRBJ2-2; 9 nucleotides agree with TRBD1. CDR1 and CDR2 (germline): SGDLS, YYNGEE. The ends lost 3 bases at V and 5 bases at J; junction bases unmatched: 8. CDR3 length: 16 amino acids. The DNA for the CDR3 is TGTGCCAGCAGCGAGGGGACAGGGTGGCAAACCGGGGAGCTGTTTTTT. Translation: CASSEGTGWQTGELFF.

This chain links TRBV5-4 with TRBJ2-1; D possibly corresponds to TRBD2 (7 bases). This CDR3 comprises 17 residues. Germline CDR1 SGHNT, CDR2 YYREEE (reference sequence). V lost 3 bases to trimming and J lost 7 bases, with 23 bases between them. The CDR3 spells CASSSELGGGLRNEQFF. CDR3 nucleotides: TGTGCCAGCAGCTCTGAGCTTGGGGGGGGCCTGAGGAATGAGCAGTTCTTC.

This clone has more than one count but fewer than ten. The chain links TRBV5-1 to TRBJ2-7, with 7 bases that match TRBD1. Unmatched junction bases numbered 1, after V lost 4 bases and J lost 0 bases. From germline, CDR1 is SGHRS and CDR2 YFSETQ. This CDR3 is built from 13 residues. CDR3 amino acids: CASSDRVSYEQYF. The CDR3 coding sequence is TGCGCCAGCAGCGACAGGGTCTCCTACGAGCAGTACTTC.

J is TRBJ2-6 and V is TRBV6-4; D is ambiguous. With 2 bases removed from V and 4 bases from J, the gap between germline ends came to 9 bases. CDR1 and CDR2 from the germline V gene are MRHNA and SNTAGT. CDR3 length: 15 amino acids. CDR3 DNA: TGTGCCAGCAGTGACATAAGCGCCGGGGCCAACGTCCTGACTTTC. Its translation is CASSDISAGANVLTF.

The chain recombines TRBV4-3 with TRBJ2-1; D call uncertain. Germline V lookup: CDR1 LGHNA, CDR2 YSLEER. V gave up 5 bases and J gave up 6 bases, with 8 bases separating them. The CDR3 runs 12 residues. The CDR3 region has the DNA TGCGCCAGCAGCTCCGAGATCAATGAGCAGTTCTTC. It yields the protein CASSSEINEQFF.

The J gene is TRBJ1-2, the V gene TRBV10-3; maybe TRBD1 (6 bases). Trimming shortened V by 2 bases and J by 5 bases, and 9 bases separated the two germline ends. Germline V lookup: CDR1 ENHRY, CDR2 SYGVKD. The CDR3 is 13 amino acids. Here the CDR3 DNA reads TGTGCCATCAGTGAGAATAGGGGGTATGGCTACACCTTC. As protein: CAISENRGYGYTF.

This chain joins TRBV6-5 and TRBJ1-2, with TRBD1 identical over 7 bases. Per germline, CDR1 MNHEY and CDR2 SVGAGI. There are 13 residues in the CDR3. V lost 5 bases, J lost 8 bases, and 8 bases stayed unmatched. CDR3 loop: CASSVDRARGYTF. The CDR3 DNA reads as TGTGCCAGCAGTGTTGACAGGGCTAGAGGCTACACCTTC.

This clone was found a few times. The chain is built from TRBV7-2 and TRBJ1-1, with D uncertain. This CDR3 is 11 amino acids long. Deletions cut 6 bases from V and 8 bases from J, with 10 bases between. Germline assignment: CDR1 SGHTA and CDR2 FQGNSA. For the CDR3, the DNA is TGTGCCAGCAGTTCCCTTCGGGAAGCTTTCTTT. Protein product: CASSSLREAFF.

V gene TRBV13 combines with J gene TRBJ1-2; D not certain. In germline, CDR1 is PRHDT, CDR2 FYEKMQ (reference sequence). The V gene lost 7 bases and the J gene lost 3 bases, with 21 bases spanning the gap. This CDR3 has 16 amino acids. This chain's CDR3 is CASTSSTEGHHYGYTF. CDR3 nucleotide sequence: TGTGCCAGCACCTCTTCTACGGAGGGTCATCACTATGGCTACACCTTC.

This chain joins TRBV5-8 and TRBJ1-2; D is undetermined. Trimming stripped 4 bases from V and 2 bases from J, with 12 bases between. The CDR3 totals 14 residues. Germline loops: CDR1 SGHTS, CDR2 YDEGEE. Written as DNA, the CDR3 is TGTGCCAGCAGCCCCCGGTCGGGGAACTATGGCTACACCTTC. Its protein product is CASSPRSGNYGYTF.

The CDR3 coding sequence is TGTGCCAGCAGTTTATCAGTGGACAGGGATGAAAAACTGTTTTTT. Encoded protein: CASSLSVDRDEKLFF. This chain links TRBV27 with TRBJ1-4; TRBD1 matches 8 bases. The V gene's germline CDR1 is MNHEY and CDR2 SMNVEV (reference sequence). The CDR3 contains 15 residues. V gave up 0 bases and J gave up 6 bases; unmatched junction bases: 3.

The rearrangement uses TRBV7-9 and TRBJ1-2; TRBD1 might be the D (5 bases). V was shortened by 1 base and J by 8 bases, with 11 bases between the two germline ends. Germline CDR1 is SEHNR and CDR2 is FQNEAQ (reference sequence). This CDR3 has 13 amino acids. The DNA for the CDR3 is TGTGCCAGCAGCTTAGGGGGGGGGAAAGGCTACACCTTC. Its protein product is CASSLGGGKGYTF.

This chain joins TRBV6-1 and TRBJ1-2; 7 bases are shared with TRBD1. Trimming removed 3 bases from V and 0 bases from J; junction bases left unmatched: 4. Germline assignment: CDR1 MNHNS and CDR2 SASEGT. This CDR3 has 15 amino acids. Here the CDR3 DNA reads TGTGCCAGCAGTGACAGGGGGGCAACTAACTATGGCTACACCTTC. It yields the protein CASSDRGATNYGYTF.

The genes are TRBV6-5 and TRBJ2-5, with D maybe TRBD1 (5 bases). The CDR3 spans 12 residues. V was trimmed by 7 bases and J by 4 bases, leaving 10 bases between them. Germline values: CDR1 MNHEY, CDR2 SVGAGI. The CDR3 DNA reads TGTGCCAGCACAGGGTTAGGAGAGACCCAGTACTTC. It specifies CASTGLGETQYF.

The V gene is TRBV11-3, the J gene TRBJ2-1, with TRBD2 matching 11 bases. From germline, CDR1 is SGHNT and CDR2 YENEEA. The CDR3 is 17 residues long. J was trimmed by 5 bases and V by 0 bases; bases with no gene match: 6. The CDR3 reads CASSLESTSGGDNEQFF. Here the CDR3 DNA reads TGTGCCAGCAGCTTAGAAAGCACTAGCGGGGGAGACAATGAGCAGTTCTTC.

The chain recombines TRBV5-1 with TRBJ2-3; TRBD2 agrees at 11 bases. Trimming at V came to 2 bases and at J to 4 bases, leaving 3 bases not matched to a gene. The CDR3 runs 15 residues. Germline assignment: CDR1 SGHRS and CDR2 YFSETQ. The CDR3 here is CASSFSGRAADTQYF. For the CDR3, the DNA is TGCGCCAGCAGCTTTAGCGGGAGGGCCGCAGATACGCAGTATTTT.

The genes are TRBV19 and TRBJ2-2; D is possibly TRBD2 (6 bases). Germline V gene lookup returns CDR1 LNHDA and CDR2 SQIVND (reference sequence). CDR3 size: 17 residues. Trimming took 3 bases from V and 4 from J, leaving 18 bases between them. This CDR3 is CASSIPGVLATTGELFF. The CDR3 DNA is TGTGCCAGTAGTATTCCGGGTGTGCTAGCGACCACCGGGGAGCTGTTTTTT.

This clone was counted only a few times. The V and J genes are TRBV4-1 and TRBJ2-1, with TRBD2 matching 7 bases. The CDR3 is 16 amino acids. Trimming took 1 base from V and 3 from J; bases not matched to a gene: 6. Germline lookup yields CDR1 MGHRA and CDR2 YSYEKL. The chain's CDR3 is CASSQGVRDYYNEQFF. CDR3 sequence (DNA): TGCGCCAGCAGCCAAGGGGTCCGGGACTACTACAATGAGCAGTTCTTC.

This clone has more than one count but fewer than ten. The chain combines TRBV7-3 with TRBJ1-1; D is unresolved. Germline CDR1 SGHTA, CDR2 FQGTGA. Trimming pared 5 bases from V and 4 bases from J, leaving 11 bases between. This CDR3 is 13 amino acids long. The CDR3 here is CASSLHRGTEAFF. The DNA of the CDR3 is TGTGCCAGCAGCCTCCATCGGGGCACTGAAGCTTTCTTT.

The chain uses TRBV2 and TRBJ2-6; the D is unclear. The CDR3 is 14 amino acids. From germline, CDR1 is SNHLY and CDR2 FYNNEI. Trimming took 4 bases from V and 8 from J, leaving 12 bases between them. CDR3 sequence: CASSVSISPNVLTF. CDR3 nucleotide sequence: TGTGCCAGCAGTGTGTCAATTAGTCCCAACGTCCTGACTTTC. Complete variable domain (other parts from reference TRBV2 and TRBJ2-6): EPEVTQTPSHQVTQMGQEVILRCVPISNHLYFYWYRQILGQKVEFLVSFYNNEISEKSEIFDDQFSVERPDGSNFTLKIRSTKLEDSAMYFCASSVSISPNVLTFGAGSRLTVL.

This clone has a single count. V and J are TRBV27 and TRBJ1-3, with 7 bases lining up with TRBD1. The CDR3 sequence is 17 residues long. Germline V gene lookup returns CDR1 MNHEY and CDR2 SMNVEV (reference sequence). With 4 bases clipped from V and 0 bases from J, the junction kept 9 bases outside the gene matches. Here the CDR3 reads CASSSYGQAVSGNTIYF. In nucleotides, the CDR3 is TGTGCCAGCAGTTCTTACGGACAGGCCGTCTCTGGAAACACCATATATTTT.

CDR3 in amino acids: CASSRPDLIDEQFF. CDR3 nucleotide sequence: TGTGCCAGCAGCCGCCCAGACTTGATCGATGAGCAGTTCTTC. The V gene is TRBV4-2, the J gene TRBJ2-1; D is uncertain. Germline V gene lookup returns CDR1 LGHNA and CDR2 YNFKEQ. V lost 4 bases and J lost 8, with 15 bases in between. This CDR3 comprises 14 residues.

The rearrangement joins TRBV2 to TRBJ2-7; 8 bases agree with TRBD2. The CDR3 extends over 13 amino acids. CDR1 and CDR2 (germline): SNHLY, FYNNEI. V shed 6 bases and J 6 bases; nucleotides not matched to a gene: 7. The CDR3 loop is CASRRGGRSEQYF. CDR3 in DNA: TGTGCCAGCAGACGGGGGGGCCGTAGCGAGCAGTACTTC.

The chain is built from TRBV7-9 and TRBJ1-1; the match to TRBD1 covers 8 bases. The CDR3 is made up of 16 amino acids. Germline CDR1 SEHNR, CDR2 FQNEAQ (reference sequence). The trim removed 0 bases at V and 3 bases at J, leaving 6 bases unmatched. CDR3 amino acids: CASSLATGGLHTEAFF. CDR3 in DNA: TGTGCCAGCAGCTTAGCTACAGGGGGTTTACACACTGAAGCTTTCTTT.